A selection of T cell receptor beta chains follows, all from one sample in a study of OX40 agonist ivuxolimab in advanced cancers. The protocol was immunoSEQ multiplex PCR, while the TCRdb copy is restricted to in-frame clones and leaves out a portion. The data hold about 83,000 clones, with under 95% observed a single time. The sequences come from CD4+ or CD8+ T cells sorted from blood, collected in a trial of the OX40 agonist ivuxolimab. Source of these receptors: an adult with an advanced solid tumor such as melanoma, head and neck, liver or kidney cancer. Both conserved end residues are part of each CDR3. A D gene is named only where the DNA matches it firmly.

j_gene | d_gene | v_gene | CDR3aa
TRBJ2-6 | - | TRBV7-6 | CASSSPTSSSGANVLTF
TRBJ1-5 | - | TRBV27 | CASSLSGFSNQPQHF
TRBJ2-5 | - | TRBV20-1 | CSAIRETQYF
TRBJ2-1 | - | TRBV11-2 | CASSLAGAEGWNNEQFF
TRBJ2-1 | TRBD2 | TRBV27 | CASSSHREGLGNEQFF
TRBJ2-1 | - | TRBV20-1 | CSARENEQFF
TRBJ2-3 | TRBD2 | TRBV6-5 | CASSYSRAGATDTQYF
TRBJ2-1 | - | TRBV6-5 | CASSYFRTVVYEQFF
TRBJ2-5 | - | TRBV14 | CASSQDRRAGHDQYF
TRBJ2-1 | - | TRBV28 | CASSPPSSYNEQFF
TRBJ1-6 | - | TRBV15 | CATSRDRENSLLHF
TRBJ2-2 | - | TRBV19 | CASENPYWREELFF
TRBJ1-3 | TRBD1 | TRBV15 | CATSRVRGGGNTIYF
TRBJ1-2 | - | TRBV30 | CACPTGTGRGYTF
TRBJ2-5 | TRBD2 | TRBV7-8 | CASSPGLAVIKETQYF
TRBJ2-3 | - | TRBV5-1 | CASSLVPTDTQYF
TRBJ2-5 | - | TRBV30 | CAWDPMGGDQETQYF
TRBJ1-3 | - | TRBV10-3 | CAISETRVHTIYF
TRBJ2-5 | TRBD2 | TRBV27 | CASRLAGGETQYF
TRBJ1-4 | - | TRBV28 | CASRGADRYWGNEKLFF
TRBJ1-6 | - | TRBV28 | CASSLRGSPLHF
TRBJ2-3 | TRBD2 | TRBV6-6 | CASSYSLAGGIDTQYF
TRBJ1-1 | - | TRBV27 | CASSLNPIVTEAFF
TRBJ1-1 | - | TRBV4-3 | CASSQIGGSGFF
TRBJ1-2 | - | TRBV5-1 | CATGAGQGYGYTF
TRBJ2-3 | TRBD2 | TRBV19 | CASSIEGLADTQYF
TRBJ1-5 | TRBD1 | TRBV18 | CASSGQGVRVNQPQHF
TRBJ2-1 | TRBD2 | TRBV13 | CASSQGLGWYEQFF
TRBJ1-1 | - | TRBV7-9 | CASREDLLMNTEAFF
TRBJ2-7 | TRBD1 | TRBV4-2 | CASSQDGTGKRSYEQYF